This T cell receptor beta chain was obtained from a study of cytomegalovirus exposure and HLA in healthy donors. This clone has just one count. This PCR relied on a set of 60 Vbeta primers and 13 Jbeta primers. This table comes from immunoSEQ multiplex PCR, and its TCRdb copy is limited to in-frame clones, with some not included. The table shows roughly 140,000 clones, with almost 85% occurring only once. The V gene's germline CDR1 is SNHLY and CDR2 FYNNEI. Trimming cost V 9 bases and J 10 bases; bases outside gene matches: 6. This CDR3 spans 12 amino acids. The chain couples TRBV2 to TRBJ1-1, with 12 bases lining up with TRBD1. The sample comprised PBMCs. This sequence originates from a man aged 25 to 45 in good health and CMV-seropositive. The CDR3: CARGGQGASAFF. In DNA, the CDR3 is TGTGCCAGAGGGGGACAGGGGGCATCAGCTTTCTTT.